The clone carrying this T cell receptor beta chain was recorded a few times. The data stem from a study of CD8+ T cells in alopecia areata. Extracted from the samples, RNA was reverse transcribed into cDNA to serve as the sequencing template. Here immunoSEQ multiplex PCR was the method, and the copy in TCRdb shows in-frame clones only, minus some. Among about 160,000 clones listed, under 70% were seen once. The sample's treatment: oral pan-JAK inhibitor, 5-10 mg twice daily. Researchers took lesional scalp punch biopsies and peripheral blood from people who were alopecia areata patients. Between the trimmed V and J ends, which lost 0 bases and 0 bases, there was a span of 9 bases. The CDR3 loop spans 15 amino acids. Germline CDR1 reads GTSNPN; CDR2 reads SVGIG (reference sequence).

The V gene is TRBV30, the J gene TRBJ2-1; D is uncertain. The source of this sequence is a human donor with alopecia areata. The source material was CD4+ T cells sorted from blood, sampled at week 4, from a patient treated with tofacitinib. The DNA for the CDR3 is TGTGCCTGGAGTGTCCCGGGTAGCTCCTACAATGAGCAGTTCTTC. This codes for CAWSVPGSSYNEQFF.